The present T cell receptor beta chain was sequenced within a study of blood T cell repertoires in COVID-19. TCRdb keeps only in-frame clones here, not all; method: immunoSEQ multiplex PCR. Among 250,000 to 350,000 clones listed, approximately 90% were seen once. Germline V gene sequence: CDR1 SGHDN, CDR2 FVKESK. This CDR3 has 15 residues. The V end was cut by 4 bases, the J end by 0 bases, with 13 bases between. The sequence derives from a woman in her thirties with COVID-19, enrolled during active disease. Material: peripheral blood. This chain joins TRBV14 and TRBJ2-7, with a weak D call TRBD1 (5 bases). For the CDR3, the DNA is TGTGCCAGCAGCCCTCTGGACACAATCTCCTACGAGCAGTACTTC. Translating gives CASSPLDTISYEQYF.